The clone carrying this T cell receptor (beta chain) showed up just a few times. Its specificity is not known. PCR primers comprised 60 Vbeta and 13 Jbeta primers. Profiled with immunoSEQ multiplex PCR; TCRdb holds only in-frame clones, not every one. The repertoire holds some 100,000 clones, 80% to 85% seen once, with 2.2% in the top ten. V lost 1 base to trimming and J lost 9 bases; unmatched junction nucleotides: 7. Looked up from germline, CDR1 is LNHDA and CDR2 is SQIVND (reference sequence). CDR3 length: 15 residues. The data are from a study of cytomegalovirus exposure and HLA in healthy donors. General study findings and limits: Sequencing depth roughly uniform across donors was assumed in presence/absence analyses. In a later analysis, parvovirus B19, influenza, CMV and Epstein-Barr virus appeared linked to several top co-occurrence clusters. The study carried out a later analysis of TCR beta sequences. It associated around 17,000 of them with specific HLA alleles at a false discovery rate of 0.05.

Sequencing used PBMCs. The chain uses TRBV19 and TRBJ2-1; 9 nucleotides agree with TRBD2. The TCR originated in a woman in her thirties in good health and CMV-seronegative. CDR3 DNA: TGTGCCAGTAGTATAGTAAGGACTAGCGACGGTGAGCAGTTCTTC. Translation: CASSIVRTSDGEQFF.